These 28 T cell receptor beta chains share one sample of origin, sequenced in a study of OX40 agonist ivuxolimab in advanced cancers. The data were produced by immunoSEQ multiplex PCR, yet TCRdb's version contains in-frame clones alone and is incomplete. Altogether 58,000 or so clones are present, roughly nine tenths being singletons, with the ten largest covering roughly a tenth. The sample in question was CD4+ or CD8+ T cells sorted from blood, obtained in a trial of the OX40 agonist ivuxolimab. These receptors came from an adult with an advanced solid tumor such as melanoma, head and neck, liver or kidney cancer.

This chain joins TRBV7-2 and TRBJ2-2, with 7 bases identical to TRBD1. Trimming at V came to 5 bases and at J to 6 bases, leaving 6 bases not matched to a gene. The CDR3 covers 14 residues. Germline V gene lookup returns CDR1 SGHTA and CDR2 FQGNSA. The CDR3 region is CASSVRTGAGELFF. The CDR3 bases are TGTGCCAGCAGCGTACGCACAGGGGCCGGGGAGCTGTTTTTT. The variable domain in full, completed from reference TRBV7-2 and TRBJ2-2, reads GAGVSQSPSNKVTEKGKDVELRCDPISGHTALYWYRQSLGQGLEFLIYFQGNSAPDKSGLPSDRFSAERTGGSVSTLTIQRTQQEDSAVYLCASSVRTGAGELFFGEGSRLTVL.

The CDR3 DNA follows: TGTGCCAGCAGGCCAGGGTACTCTGGAAACACCATATATTTT. Translated, it gives CASRPGYSGNTIYF. The chain uses TRBV6-1 and TRBJ1-3, with D possibly TRBD1 on 5 matching bases. CDR1 and CDR2 (germline): MNHNS, SASEGT. V was shortened by 6 bases and J by 0 bases, with 9 bases between the two germline ends. This CDR3 is built from 14 residues.

This CDR3 reads CASSESAVETQYF. CDR3 coding DNA: TGTGCCAGCAGTGAAAGCGCAGTGGAGACCCAGTACTTC. The V call is TRBV6-1, the J call TRBJ2-5, with no clear D. Per germline, CDR1 MNHNS and CDR2 SASEGT. The CDR3 covers 13 residues. V was shortened by 2 bases and J by 5 bases, with 9 bases between the two germline ends.

The chain joins TRBV11-2 to TRBJ1-5; D uncertain. The length of the CDR3 is 13 residues. From germline, CDR1 is SGHAT and CDR2 FQNNGV. V lost 5 bases and J lost 7, with 12 bases in between. CDR3 protein: CASSPDTIQPQHF. The CDR3 nucleotides read TGTGCCAGCAGCCCCGACACCATCCAGCCCCAGCATTTT.

The chain recombines TRBV4-2 with TRBJ2-3; D gene unclear. From germline, CDR1 is LGHNA and CDR2 YNFKEQ. The CDR3 runs 13 residues. V was clipped by 0 bases and J by 0 bases, with 1 base between them. The CDR3 sequence is CASSQESTDTQYF. The DNA for the CDR3 is TGTGCCAGCAGCCAAGAAAGCACAGATACGCAGTATTTT.

The V call is TRBV6-5, the J call TRBJ1-2; 7 bases are shared with TRBD1. CDR3 size: 15 residues. J gave up 6 bases and V 5 bases, and 12 bases lay outside the gene matches. Germline V gene data show CDR1 as MNHEY and CDR2 as SVGAGI. The CDR3 region has the DNA TGTGCCAGCAGTCGCACTTCGACAGGGACACATGGCTACACCTTC. Translated, it gives CASSRTSTGTHGYTF.

In this sample, this clone turned up once. The CDR3 coding sequence is TGTGCCAGCAAGACCGCCGGGGGTTCAGATACGCAGTATTTT. Translated: CASKTAGGSDTQYF. J is TRBJ2-3 and V is TRBV11-2; D might be TRBD2 (6 bases). Trimming pared 7 bases from V and 4 bases from J, leaving 15 bases between. Germline-derived CDR1 and CDR2 are SGHAT and FQNNGV. CDR3 length: 14 amino acids.

This rearrangement joins TRBV21-1 to TRBJ1-6; whether TRBD1, the table's D call, matches the DNA was not checked. TRBV21-1 is labeled a pseudogene. CDR3 size: 17 residues. CDR3 bases: TGTGCCAGCAGCAACCTATCACAGGGGGCGTCTAATTCACCCCTCCACTTT. Translating gives CASSNLSQGASNSPLHF.

This clone is judged large. The chain has TRBV21-1 and TRBJ2-1; the DNA was not compared with TRBD1, the D call given in the table. TRBV21-1 is termed a pseudogene. This CDR3 region has 17 residues. CDR3 region: CASSKALGRGQRNEQFF. As DNA, the CDR3 is TGTGCCAGCAGCAAAGCCCTGGGCAGGGGGCAAAGAAATGAGCAGTTCTTC.

The chain has TRBV2 and TRBJ2-7, with D possibly TRBD2 on 6 matching bases. V dropped 5 bases and J dropped 7 bases, with 18 bases sitting between them. CDR3 length: 14 residues. Germline CDR1 reads SNHLY; CDR2 reads FYNNEI. The CDR3 DNA is TGTGCCAGCAGTCCTTTTTCGGGAGTGGGGGAGCAGTACTTC. This codes for CASSPFSGVGEQYF.

This chain connects TRBV10-1 to TRBJ1-5, with 7 bases aligning to TRBD1. The CDR3 is 18 amino acids. The germline V gene has CDR1 WNHNN and CDR2 SYGVQD (reference sequence). Unmatched junction bases numbered 10, after V lost 2 bases and J lost 0 bases. The CDR3 loop is CASSEPETGLGSNQPQHF. For the CDR3, the DNA is TGCGCCAGCAGTGAGCCCGAGACAGGGTTGGGTAGCAATCAGCCCCAGCATTTT.

The CDR3, as DNA: TGTGCCAGCAGCTTGGGACAGGGAGGTCGTGGCTACACCTTC. Its protein is CASSLGQGGRGYTF. The gene calls are TRBV28 and TRBJ1-2, with TRBD1 matching over 9 bases. The CDR3 length is 14 residues. J was trimmed by 7 bases and V by 6 bases; bases with no gene match: 9. In germline, CDR1 is MDHEN, CDR2 SYDVKM.

The rearrangement links TRBV9 to TRBJ1-5; 8 nucleotides align to TRBD1. The V segment lost 4 bases and the J segment 7 bases; nucleotides outside the gene matches: 7. The CDR3 is 14 amino acids. The germline V gene encodes CDR1 SGDLS and CDR2 YYNGEE. The CDR3 DNA reads TGTGCCAGCAGCCCCGGGACAGGCCCCCAGCCCCAGCATTTT. This encodes CASSPGTGPQPQHF.

V and J are TRBV6-1 and TRBJ2-3; D remains ambiguous. The CDR3 extends over 12 amino acids. Per germline, CDR1 MNHNS and CDR2 SASEGT. The CDR3 coding sequence is TGTGCGTGCTACGGGAGCACAGATACGCAGTATTTT. Its translation is CACYGSTDTQYF.

The rearrangement joins TRBV6-5 to TRBJ1-1; D remains ambiguous. Trimming removed 2 bases from V and 1 base from J, with 11 bases in between. Germline V lookup: CDR1 MNHEY, CDR2 SVGAGI. The CDR3 loop spans 15 amino acids. The CDR3, as DNA: TGTGCCAGCAGTTACCAGTACCACGGGAACACTGAAGCTTTCTTT. Protein product: CASSYQYHGNTEAFF.

Only one count was recorded for this clone. The chain has TRBV7-8 and TRBJ2-7; TRBD2 matches at 7 bases. The V gene end was trimmed by 5 bases and the J gene end by 4 bases; junction bases not matched to a gene: 8. CDR1 and CDR2 from the germline V gene are SGHVS and FQNEAQ. CDR3 length: 14 amino acids. CDR3 nucleotide sequence: TGTGCCAGCAGCCCCTATCGGGAGGCTTACGAGCAGTACTTC. Its protein product is CASSPYREAYEQYF.

The chain uses TRBV27 and TRBJ2-1; 9 nucleotides match TRBD2. V was clipped by 4 bases and J by 0 bases; unmatched bases: 7. The CDR3 sequence is 17 residues long. Germline CDR1 is MNHEY and CDR2 is SMNVEV (reference sequence). CDR3 sequence (DNA): TGTGCCAGCAGTTCCCTTCTAGCGGGGTCCTCCTACAATGAGCAGTTCTTC. Encoded protein: CASSSLLAGSSYNEQFF.

The chain carries TRBV7-8 and TRBJ1-2; D gene ambiguous. CDR1 SGHVS and CDR2 FQNEAQ come from the germline V gene. Trimming shortened V by 2 bases and J by 6 bases, and 7 bases separated the two germline ends. The CDR3 sequence is 12 residues long. CDR3 coding DNA: TGTGCCAGCAGCTTATTAGGTGATGGCTACACCTTC. It encodes CASSLLGDGYTF.

CDR3 bases: TGTGCCAGCTGCCGGACAGAGAACACTGAAGCTTTCTTT. Amino acids: CASCRTENTEAFF. The chain links TRBV6-1 to TRBJ1-1, with D tentatively TRBD1 (6 bases). CDR1 and CDR2 from the germline V gene are MNHNS and SASEGT. The CDR3 runs to 13 residues. Trimming took 8 bases from V and 1 from J, leaving 11 bases between them.

The chain uses TRBV19 and TRBJ2-1; the match to TRBD2 covers 13 bases. The CDR3 totals 16 residues. From germline, CDR1 is LNHDA and CDR2 SQIVND (reference sequence). Trimming removed 6 bases from V and 1 base from J; junction bases left unmatched: 3. The CDR3 sequence: CASSQGLAGSYNEQFF. CDR3 DNA sequence: TGTGCCAGTAGCCAGGGACTAGCGGGATCCTACAATGAGCAGTTCTTC.

V usage is TRBV19 and J usage is TRBJ1-3; D not certain. CDR3 size: 14 residues. Germline assignment: CDR1 LNHDA and CDR2 SQIVND (reference sequence). V was cut by 4 bases and J by 0 bases, with 7 bases left in between. CDR3 sequence reads: CASSSRASGNTIYF. CDR3 DNA sequence: TGTGCCAGTAGTAGCCGGGCCTCTGGAAACACCATATATTTT.

The table lists this clone with a count of one. The rearrangement links TRBV30 to TRBJ1-2; no clear D gene. CDR3 length: 14 residues. Deletions cut 0 bases from V and 7 bases from J, with 15 bases between. Looked up from germline, CDR1 is GTSNPN and CDR2 is SVGIG (reference sequence). CDR3 bases: TGTGCCTGGAGTGTCTCCGGGATCCTGGGTGGCTACACCTTC. Its translation: CAWSVSGILGGYTF.

The chain has TRBV15 and TRBJ2-7; 10 bases are shared with TRBD2. In germline, CDR1 is LNHNV, CDR2 YYDKDF (reference sequence). The CDR3 is 17 residues long. The ends lost 2 bases at V and 6 bases at J; junction bases unmatched: 13. The CDR3 spells CATSRPVLSGRSPEQYF. The CDR3 region has the DNA TGTGCCACCAGCAGACCCGTACTTAGCGGGAGGTCTCCCGAGCAGTACTTC.

The chain has TRBV5-6 and TRBJ2-6; maybe TRBD2 (6 bases). Germline CDR1 SGHDT, CDR2 YYEEEE. Trimming shortened V by 0 bases and J by 2 bases, and 9 bases separated the two germline ends. The CDR3 is made up of 16 amino acids. The CDR3 bases are TGTGCCAGCAGCTTGGCGAGGGAGGCTGGGGCCAACGTCCTGACTTTC. This translates into CASSLAREAGANVLTF.

This rearrangement joins TRBV10-2 to TRBJ2-2; a weak D match, TRBD2 (5 bases). The ends were cut back, 6 bases at V and 1 base at J, with 15 bases in the middle. This CDR3 comprises 16 residues. Germline V gene sequence: CDR1 WSHSY, CDR2 SAAADI. CDR3 in DNA: TGCGCCAGCAGCCCACTTGCTAGCTGGAACACCGGGGAGCTGTTTTTT. This codes for CASSPLASWNTGELFF.

The chain combines TRBV18 with TRBJ2-4; no firm D call. Germline CDR1 and CDR2: KGHSH and LQKENI. Trimming took off 0 bases at V and 4 bases at J, with 4 bases between the two ends. The CDR3 consists of 13 residues. The CDR3 region has the DNA TGTGCCAGCTCACCACCCGATAAAAACATTCAGTACTTC. Translated, it gives CASSPPDKNIQYF.

This clone was seen more than once but under ten times. The rearrangement joins TRBV9 to TRBJ1-1, with 8 bases that match TRBD1. The CDR3 has 15 amino acids. Germline lookup yields CDR1 SGDLS and CDR2 YYNGEE. The junction had 8 bases not matched to a gene; V was cut back by 4 bases and J by 3 bases. CDR3 coding DNA: TGTGCCAGCAGCCCTCACAGGGACAGGCACACTGAAGCTTTCTTT. Its protein is CASSPHRDRHTEAFF.

This chain connects TRBV29-1 to TRBJ2-1; 11 nucleotides align to TRBD2. Trimming cost V 7 bases and J 4 bases; bases outside gene matches: 6. The CDR3 extends over 14 amino acids. Germline V gene lookup returns CDR1 SQVTM and CDR2 ANQGSEA. CDR3 sequence: CSALTSGVYNEQFF. In DNA form, the CDR3 reads TGCAGCGCTTTGACTAGCGGGGTTTACAATGAGCAGTTCTTC.